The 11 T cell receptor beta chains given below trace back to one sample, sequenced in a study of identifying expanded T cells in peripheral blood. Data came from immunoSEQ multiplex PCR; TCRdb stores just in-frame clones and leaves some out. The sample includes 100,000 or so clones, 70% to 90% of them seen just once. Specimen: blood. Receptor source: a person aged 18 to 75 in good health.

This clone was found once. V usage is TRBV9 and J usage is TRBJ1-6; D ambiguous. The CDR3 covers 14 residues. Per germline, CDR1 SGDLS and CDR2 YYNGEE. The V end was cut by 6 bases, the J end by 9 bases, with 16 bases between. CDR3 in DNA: TGTGCCAGCACCCTACAAAGCCCGGGTTCACCCCTCCACTTT. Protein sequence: CASTLQSPGSPLHF.

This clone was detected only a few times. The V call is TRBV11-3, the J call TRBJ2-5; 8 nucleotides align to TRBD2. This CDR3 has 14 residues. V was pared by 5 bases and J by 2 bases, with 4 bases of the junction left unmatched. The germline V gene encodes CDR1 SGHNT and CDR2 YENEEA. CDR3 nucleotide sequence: TGTGCCAGCAGCAATAGCGGGGTTCAAGAGACCCAGTACTTC. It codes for CASSNSGVQETQYF.

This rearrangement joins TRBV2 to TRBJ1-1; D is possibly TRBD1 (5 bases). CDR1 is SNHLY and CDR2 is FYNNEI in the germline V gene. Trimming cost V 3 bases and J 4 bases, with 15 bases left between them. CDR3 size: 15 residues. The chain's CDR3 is CASSEGWGGTTEAFF. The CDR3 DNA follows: TGTGCCAGCAGTGAGGGATGGGGGGGGACCACTGAAGCTTTCTTT. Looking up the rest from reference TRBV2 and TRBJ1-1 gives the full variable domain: EPEVTQTPSHQVTQMGQEVILRCVPISNHLYFYWYRQILGQKVEFLVSFYNNEISEKSEIFDDQFSVERPDGSNFTLKIRSTKLEDSAMYFCASSEGWGGTTEAFFGQGTRLTVV.

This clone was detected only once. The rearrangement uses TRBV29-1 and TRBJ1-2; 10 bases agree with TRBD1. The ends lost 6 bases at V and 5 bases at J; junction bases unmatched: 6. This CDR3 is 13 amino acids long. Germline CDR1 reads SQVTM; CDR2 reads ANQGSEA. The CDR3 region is CSVRQGARYGYTF. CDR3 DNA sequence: TGCAGCGTGAGACAGGGGGCACGGTATGGCTACACCTTC. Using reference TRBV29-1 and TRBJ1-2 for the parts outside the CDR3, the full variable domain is SAVISQKPSRDICQRGTSLTIQCQVDSQVTMMFWYRQQPGQSLTLIATANQGSEATYESGFVIDKFPISRPNLTFSTLTVSNMSPEDSSIYLCSVRQGARYGYTFGSGTRLTVV.

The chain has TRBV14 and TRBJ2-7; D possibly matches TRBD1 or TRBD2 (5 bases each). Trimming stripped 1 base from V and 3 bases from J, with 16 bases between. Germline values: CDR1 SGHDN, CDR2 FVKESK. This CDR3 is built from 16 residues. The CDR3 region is CASSQGRVGGYYEQYF. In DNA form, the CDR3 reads TGTGCCAGCAGCCAAGGGCGGGTTGGGGGATACTACGAGCAGTACTTC.

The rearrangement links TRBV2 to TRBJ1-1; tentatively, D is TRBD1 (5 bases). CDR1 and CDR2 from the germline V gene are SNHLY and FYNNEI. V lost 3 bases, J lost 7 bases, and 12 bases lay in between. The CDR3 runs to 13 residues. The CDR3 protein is CASSDEGRIEAFF. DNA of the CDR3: TGTGCCAGCAGTGACGAGGGACGGATTGAAGCTTTCTTT.

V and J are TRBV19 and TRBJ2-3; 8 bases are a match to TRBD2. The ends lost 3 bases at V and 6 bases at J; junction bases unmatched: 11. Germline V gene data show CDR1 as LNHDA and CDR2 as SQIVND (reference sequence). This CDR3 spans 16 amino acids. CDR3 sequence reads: CASSIGSRGAGDTQYF. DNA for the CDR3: TGTGCCAGTAGTATCGGCTCGCGGGGGGCCGGGGATACGCAGTATTTT.

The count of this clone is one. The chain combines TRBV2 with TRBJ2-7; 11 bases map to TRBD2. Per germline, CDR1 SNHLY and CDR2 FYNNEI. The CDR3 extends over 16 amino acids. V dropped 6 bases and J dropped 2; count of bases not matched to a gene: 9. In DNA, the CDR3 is TGTGCCAGCAGGACGACCGGGACTAGCGGAACCTACGAGCAGTACTTC. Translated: CASRTTGTSGTYEQYF.

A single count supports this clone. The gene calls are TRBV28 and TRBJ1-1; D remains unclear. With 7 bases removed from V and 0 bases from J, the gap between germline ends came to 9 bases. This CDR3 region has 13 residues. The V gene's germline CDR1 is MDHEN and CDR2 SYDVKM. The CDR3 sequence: CASTLRVNTEAFF. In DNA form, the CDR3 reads TGTGCCAGCACTCTGAGGGTGAACACTGAAGCTTTCTTT.

CDR3 amino acids: CASSIVWEGDTDTQYF. The CDR3 DNA sequence: TGTGCCAGTAGTATAGTTTGGGAGGGAGACACAGATACGCAGTATTTT. The chain couples TRBV19 to TRBJ2-3, with 7 bases matching TRBD2. Germline-derived CDR1 and CDR2 are LNHDA and SQIVND (reference sequence). The junction had 6 bases not matched to a gene; V was cut back by 1 base and J by 2 bases. This CDR3 has 16 amino acids.

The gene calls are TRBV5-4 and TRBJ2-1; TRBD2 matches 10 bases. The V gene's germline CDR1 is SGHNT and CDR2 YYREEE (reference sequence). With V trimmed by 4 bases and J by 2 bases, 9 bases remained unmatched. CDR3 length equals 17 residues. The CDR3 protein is CASSRSGRAVTYNEQFF. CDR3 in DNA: TGTGCCAGCAGCCGCAGCGGGAGGGCCGTAACCTACAATGAGCAGTTCTTC.